This T cell receptor (beta chain) was recovered during a study of blood T cell repertoires in COVID-19. Study overall: Sites in the United States, Italy and Spain provided acute and convalescent COVID-19 samples. PBMCs, B-cell-depleted T cells, or T cells were the source of the cDNA or gDNA that made up the material.

This clone was seen a few times. CDR1 is PRHDT and CDR2 is FYEKMQ in the germline V gene (reference sequence). The V end lost 2 bases, the J end lost 3 bases, and 13 bases lay between the germline ends. The CDR3 is 15 amino acids. Data came from immunoSEQ multiplex PCR; TCRdb stores just in-frame clones and leaves some out. Among about 380,000 clones, roughly 85% were seen once, and the ten largest hold approximately 3.7%. Material for sequencing was peripheral blood. The sequence came from a woman aged 18-29 years with acute or convalescent COVID-19. The genes are TRBV13 and TRBJ2-5, with D unclear. CDR3 residues: CASSLREFGKETQYF. CDR3 nucleotides: TGTGCCAGCAGCTTAAGAGAGTTTGGTAAAGAGACCCAGTACTTC.